Described below is a single TCR beta chain sequence and its context. Its antigen is not identified. Produced via immunoSEQ multiplex PCR; TCRdb's table is partial and in-frame only. The sample lists about 2.2 million clones, over 85% occurring once. CDR1 is MDHEN and CDR2 is SYDVKM in the germline V gene. V lost 2 bases, J lost 2 bases, and 16 bases lay in between. This CDR3 is 17 amino acids long. Terminally differentiated effector memory CD45RA+ cells were left out of the naive CD8 fraction, which was CD45RO-negative and positively selected for CCR7. This record comes from a study of shared clonotypes between healthy human individuals. General study results and limits: Of the naive CD4 clonotypes, about 5.4% were shared across a handful of donors.

The TCR comes from a man between 18 and 29 years old in good health. Some clones in this sample may be carry-over from other donors' samples. The sequencing sample was made of naive CD8+ T cells from PBMCs. The V and J genes are TRBV28 and TRBJ1-5, with D maybe TRBD1 (5 bases). CDR3 in DNA: TGTGCCAGCAGTTTAAGTTGGTTCAGGGAGGGCAATCAGCCCCAGCATTTT. It specifies CASSLSWFREGNQPQHF.